A selection of T cell receptor beta chains follows, all from one sample in a study of T cell repertoires in cytomegalovirus infection. TCRdb ran MiXCR on the reads and lists one entry per CDR3 protein. The table shows approximately 130,000 distinct CDR3 sequences, with less than 9.5% occurring only once. Input material: PBMCs. These receptors were taken from a human donor in good health (CMV status not recorded). Some clones in this sample may be carry-over from other donors' samples. CDR3s include the opening cysteine and the closing phenylalanine or tryptophan. A D gene is named only where the DNA matches it firmly. Clone size is given for some rows only: seen once, a few or many times, or a class if the clone is expanded.

many,.,TRBV5-5,TRBJ1-2,TGTGCCAGCAGCTTCGGGGGAAGTAACTATGGCTACACCTTC,CASSFGGSNYGYTF
few,.,TRBV7-2,TRBJ1-2,TGTGCCAGCAGCCCCAGGGGAGTTCGTGGCTACACCTTC,CASSPRGVRGYTF
many,TRBD1,TRBV7-2,TRBJ1-2,TGTGCCAGCAGCTTAGCGATGGACAGGGTAGCTAACTATGGCTACACCTTC,CASSLAMDRVANYGYTF
many,.,TRBV6-5,TRBJ1-2,TGTGCCAGCAGTTACAAATCCGGGGGGCGCGGCTACACCTTC,CASSYKSGGRGYTF
many,TRBD1,TRBV28,TRBJ2-5,TGTGCCAGCAGCAGCCCAGACAGGGATACGACCCAGTACTTC,CASSSPDRDTTQYF
many,.,TRBV12-3/TRBV12-4,TRBJ1-1,TGTGCCAGCAGTTTAGATCCTCCCGGGTTGTCGGTAGCTGAAGCTTTCTTT,CASSLDPPGLSVAEAFF
many,.,TRBV9,TRBJ1-6,TGTGCCAGCAGCACAGGTGCAGGGCTCCTTAATTCACCCCTCCACTTT,CASSTGAGLLNSPLHF
.,.,TRBV12-5,TRBJ2-2,TGTGCTAGTGGTTCTCCGGGACAAGGCACCGGGGAGCTGTTTTTT,CASGSPGQGTGELFF
.,.,TRBV7-9,TRBJ1-4,TGTGCCAGCAGCTTCAGGTCCAGAGATGAAAAACTGTTTTTT,CASSFRSRDEKLFF
many,.,TRBV15,TRBJ1-1,TGTGCCACCAGCAGAGATCGCGGTGGAACGGCCGAGGCTTTCTTT,CATSRDRGGTAEAFF
many,.,TRBV7-2,TRBJ1-6,TGTGCCAGCAGCTTAGCGGACCCTAAAAGATTTTCTTATAATTCACCCCTCCACTTT,CASSLADPKRFSYNSPLHF
.,.,TRBV20-1,TRBJ1-2,TGCAGTGCTAGGAGGCCCCAGGCCGGCTATGGCTACACCTTC,CSARRPQAGYGYTF
many,TRBD1,TRBV7-9,TRBJ1-1,TGTGCCAGCAGCCTGACAGGGGGCGGAAACACTGAAGCTTTCTTT,CASSLTGGGNTEAFF
many,TRBD1,TRBV6-5,TRBJ2-3,TGTGCCAGCAGATTCGGACAGGGGGCGCAGTATTTT,CASRFGQGAQYF
many,.,TRBV2,TRBJ1-1,TGTGCCAGCAAACCCAGCCCCATGAACACTGAAGCTTTCTTT,CASKPSPMNTEAFF
many,.,TRBV28,TRBJ2-1,TGTGCCAGCAGTCGGTCCGGGAACAATGAGCAGTTCTTC,CASSRSGNNEQFF
many,.,TRBV2,TRBJ1-2,TGTGCCAGCAGTCCCTCCCTGGGGACGTCTAGCGTCGGCTACACCTTC,CASSPSLGTSSVGYTF
few,.,TRBV20-1,TRBJ1-1,TGCAGTGCTCCCTGGCGGCAAATCACTGAAGCTTTCTTT,CSAPWRQITEAFF
.,.,TRBV4-1,TRBJ1-2,TGCGCCAGCAGCCCTAGGGGGGACTATGGCTACACCTTC,CASSPRGDYGYTF
many,TRBD1,TRBV7-2,TRBJ1-5,TGTGCCAGCAGCTTAGTCACAGGGGGCGACCAGCCCCAGCATTTT,CASSLVTGGDQPQHF
many,.,TRBV19,TRBJ1-1,TGTGCCAGTAGTAAATGGTCGGCAGGATTACAGAACACTGAAGCTTTCTTT,CASSKWSAGLQNTEAFF
many,.,TRBV28,TRBJ1-1,TGTGCCAGCAGTTCCTTGACATTGAACACTGAAGCTTTCTTT,CASSSLTLNTEAFF
many,.,TRBV15,TRBJ2-3,TGTGCCACCAGCAGAGATCCCTCGTCAGGGGTTACGCAGTATTTT,CATSRDPSSGVTQYF
many,.,TRBV29-1,TRBJ1-1,TGCAGCGTTGAACGCAGGTTGAACACTGAAGCTTTCTTT,CSVERRLNTEAFF
.,TRBD1,TRBV5-5,TRBJ1-5,TGTGCCAGCAGCTGGGGGACAGCCGCTAGTCATCAGCCCCAGCATTTT,CASSWGTAASHQPQHF
.,TRBD2,TRBV2,TRBJ2-1,TGTGCCAGCAGTGAATATGTCGGACTAGCGGACTACAATGAGCAGTTCTTC,CASSEYVGLADYNEQFF
many,TRBD1,TRBV7-9,TRBJ2-3,TGTGCCAGCAGCCCAGTGCCGGGACAGGGGAAGGTCTGGGGCACAGATACGCAGTATTTT,CASSPVPGQGKVWGTDTQYF
many,.,TRBV28,TRBJ1-2,TGTGCCAGCAGCCCAACAGGGAGAACTGGCTACACCTTC,CASSPTGRTGYTF
.,.,TRBV2,TRBJ2-7,TGTGCCAGCAGTGCTGGATACGAGCAGTACTTC,CASSAGYEQYF
.,.,TRBV5-1,TRBJ1-1,TGCGCCAGCAGCACTTCAGGTTCCCTTCGATCGGGCACTGAAGCTTTCTTT,CASSTSGSLRSGTEAFF
many,.,TRBV28,TRBJ2-2,TGTGCCAGCAGCACTGGGGTAGGGACCGGGGAGCTGTTTTTT,CASSTGVGTGELFF
few,.,TRBV20-1,TRBJ1-5,TGCAGTGCTGGAGGAGCGGAGGATCAGCCCCAGCATTTT,CSAGGAEDQPQHF
.,TRBD1,TRBV2,TRBJ1-5,TGTGCCAGCAGGGAGGGACAGGGGGCGAGTCAGCCCCAGCATTTT,CASREGQGASQPQHF
.,TRBD1,TRBV6-4,TRBJ2-5,TGTGCCAGCAGTGCTACAGGGGTGGAGGCCCAGTACTTC,CASSATGVEAQYF
.,.,TRBV14,TRBJ2-2,TGTGCCAGCAGCCAAGGTCCCGGGGAGCTGTTTTTT,CASSQGPGELFF
many,TRBD1,TRBV20-1,TRBJ2-3,TGCAGTGCTAAACAGGGGCGTAGCACAGATACGCAGTATTTT,CSAKQGRSTDTQYF
many,.,TRBV14,TRBJ1-1,TGTGCCAGCAGCCCCAATAAGGGGAGGACTGAAGCTTTCTTT,CASSPNKGRTEAFF
few,TRBD1,TRBV10-1,TRBJ1-5,TGCGCCAGCATTAGGACGGGACAGGAAAATCAGCCCCAGCATTTT,CASIRTGQENQPQHF
many,TRBD2,TRBV12-5,TRBJ2-1,TGTGCTAGTGGTTTACCCCGGACTAGCGGATTCTACAATGAGCAGTTCTTC,CASGLPRTSGFYNEQFF
.,.,TRBV29-1,TRBJ2-5,TGCAGCGTTGATTTGGCCCAAGAGACCCAGTACTTC,CSVDLAQETQYF
few,TRBD1,TRBV19,TRBJ1-1,TGTGCCAGTAGGCCAGGGGGGGCAAACACTGAAGCTTTCTTT,CASRPGGANTEAFF
many,TRBD1,TRBV20-1,TRBJ2-1,TGCAGTGCTAGACAATACATAGGACAGGGCCCTTACAATGAGCAGTTCTTC,CSARQYIGQGPYNEQFF
.,TRBD1,TRBV11-2,TRBJ2-1,TGTGCCAGCAGCTTAGGCCAGGGGGCTTCCTACAATGAGCAGTTCTTC,CASSLGQGASYNEQFF
many,.,TRBV7-2,TRBJ1-2,TGTGCCAGCAGCTCCAGGGCAAATAACTATGGCTACACCTTC,CASSSRANNYGYTF
many,.,TRBV20-1,TRBJ2-1,TGCAGTGCCCGGAGGGGGGGGGGCAACTACAATGAGCAGTTCTTC,CSARRGGGNYNEQFF